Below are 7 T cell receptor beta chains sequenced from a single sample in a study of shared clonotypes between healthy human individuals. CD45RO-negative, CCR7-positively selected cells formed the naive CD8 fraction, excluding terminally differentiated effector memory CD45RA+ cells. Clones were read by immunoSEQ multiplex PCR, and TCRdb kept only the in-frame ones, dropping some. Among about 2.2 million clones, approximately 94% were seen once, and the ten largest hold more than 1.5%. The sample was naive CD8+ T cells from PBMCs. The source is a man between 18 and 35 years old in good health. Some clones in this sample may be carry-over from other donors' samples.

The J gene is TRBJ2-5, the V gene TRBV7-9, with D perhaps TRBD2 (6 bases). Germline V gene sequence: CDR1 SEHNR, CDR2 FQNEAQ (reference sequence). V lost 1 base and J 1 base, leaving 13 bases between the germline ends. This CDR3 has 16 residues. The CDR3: CASSLEPGGVQETQYF. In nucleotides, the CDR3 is TGTGCCAGCAGCTTAGAACCCGGAGGGGTCCAAGAGACCCAGTACTTC.

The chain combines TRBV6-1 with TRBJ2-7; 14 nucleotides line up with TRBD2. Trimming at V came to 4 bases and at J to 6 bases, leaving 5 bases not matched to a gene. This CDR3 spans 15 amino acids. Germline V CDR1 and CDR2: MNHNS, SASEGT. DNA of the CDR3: TGTGCCAGCAGTGCGGGACTAGCGGGAGTCCCCGAGCAGTACTTC. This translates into CASSAGLAGVPEQYF.

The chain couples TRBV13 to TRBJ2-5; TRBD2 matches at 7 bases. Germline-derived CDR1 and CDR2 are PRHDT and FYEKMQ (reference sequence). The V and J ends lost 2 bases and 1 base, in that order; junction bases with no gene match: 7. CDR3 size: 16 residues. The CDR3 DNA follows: TGTGCCAGCAGCTTAAGGCTAGCGGAGACCCAAGAGACCCAGTACTTC. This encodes CASSLRLAETQETQYF.

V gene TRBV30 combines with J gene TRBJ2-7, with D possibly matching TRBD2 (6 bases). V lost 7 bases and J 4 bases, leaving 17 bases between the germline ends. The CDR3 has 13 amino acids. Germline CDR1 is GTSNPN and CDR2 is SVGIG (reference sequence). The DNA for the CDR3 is TGTGCCTCCTTGGCTAGCGACTCATACGAGCAGTACTTC. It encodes CASLASDSYEQYF.

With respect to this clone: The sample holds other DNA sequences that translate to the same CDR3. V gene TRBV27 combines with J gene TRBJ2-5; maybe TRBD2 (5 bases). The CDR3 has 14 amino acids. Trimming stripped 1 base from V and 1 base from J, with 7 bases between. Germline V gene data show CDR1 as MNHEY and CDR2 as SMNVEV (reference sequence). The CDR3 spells CASSLLASQETQYF. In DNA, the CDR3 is TGTGCCAGCAGTTTATTAGCGAGCCAAGAGACCCAGTACTTC.

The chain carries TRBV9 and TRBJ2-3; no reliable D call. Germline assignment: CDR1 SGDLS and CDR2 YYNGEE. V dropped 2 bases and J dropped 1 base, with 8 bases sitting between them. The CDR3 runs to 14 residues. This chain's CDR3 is CASSVSRGTDTQYF. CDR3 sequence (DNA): TGTGCCAGCAGCGTCTCTCGCGGCACAGATACGCAGTATTTT.

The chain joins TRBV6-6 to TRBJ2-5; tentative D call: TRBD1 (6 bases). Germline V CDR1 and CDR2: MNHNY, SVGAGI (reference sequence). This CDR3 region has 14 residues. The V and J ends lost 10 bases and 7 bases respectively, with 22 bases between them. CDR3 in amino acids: CATSSGAGDGTQYF. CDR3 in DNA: TGTGCCACCTCCTCCGGGGCAGGGGATGGGACCCAGTACTTC.